Listed below are T cell receptor beta chains from one sample, sequenced in a study of T cell responses to AZD1222 COVID-19 vaccine. Clones were sequenced by immunoSEQ multiplex PCR, and TCRdb holds only the in-frame ones, with some missing. The table lists approximately 110,000 clones, roughly 89% of them singletons. The material was peripheral blood, obtained on day 0 of AZD1222 vaccination. These receptors were taken from an adult in good health. Both conserved end residues are part of each CDR3. D genes are given only for firm matches.

V	J	D	CDR3
TRBV7-9	TRBJ2-7	-	CASSRSGTQSYEQYF
TRBV6-5	TRBJ2-7	-	CASCLSEGTYEQYF
TRBV6-4	TRBJ1-5	-	CASSPLTGWCNQPQHF
TRBV19	TRBJ2-7	-	CASSIGGGVYEQYF
TRBV3-1/TRBV3-2	TRBJ2-6	TRBD1	CASSQRTGEGSGANVLTF
TRBV5-5	TRBJ2-1	-	CASSRRAGVTYNEQFF
TRBV7-9	TRBJ2-1	-	CASSLDGINEQFF
TRBV7-8	TRBJ2-3	TRBD2	CASSLGAGLAGGGTQYF
TRBV19	TRBJ2-1	TRBD2	CASSIWGGLAGGHNEQFF
TRBV5-4	TRBJ1-1	TRBD1	CASSPGTGTEAFF
TRBV5-1	TRBJ2-2	-	CASSVATYTGELFF
TRBV28	TRBJ2-5	TRBD2	CASSSPGTSGGRTQYF
TRBV10-3	TRBJ1-2	-	CAISAQGSYGYTF
TRBV5-6	TRBJ2-2	-	CASSLAQLHTGELFF
TRBV7-2	TRBJ2-5	-	CASSLGGGPQETQYF
TRBV15	TRBJ1-5	-	CATSNDVGALQPQHF
TRBV28	TRBJ2-3	-	CASHSTDTQYF
TRBV7-2	TRBJ2-7	-	CASSLFYEQYF
TRBV24-1	TRBJ1-2	-	CATSGPPARYGYTF
TRBV4-2	TRBJ2-1	-	CASSLEHSGSYNEQFF
TRBV10-2	TRBJ1-5	TRBD1	CASSAGTGIQPQHF
TRBV4-2	TRBJ2-7	TRBD2	CASSPDGLAGTSYEQYF
TRBV30	TRBJ2-3	TRBD1	CAWSYAGTARRDTQYF
TRBV3-1/TRBV3-2	TRBJ1-3	-	CASSQDWGRLKRNTIYF
TRBV6-4	TRBJ1-2	TRBD1	CASSDGDREGYGYTF
TRBV11-2	TRBJ2-1	-	CASSLFGKSSYNEQFF
TRBV19	TRBJ2-5	-	CASSRSQETQYF
TRBV3-1/TRBV3-2	TRBJ1-6	-	CASSQRVGGSSPLHF